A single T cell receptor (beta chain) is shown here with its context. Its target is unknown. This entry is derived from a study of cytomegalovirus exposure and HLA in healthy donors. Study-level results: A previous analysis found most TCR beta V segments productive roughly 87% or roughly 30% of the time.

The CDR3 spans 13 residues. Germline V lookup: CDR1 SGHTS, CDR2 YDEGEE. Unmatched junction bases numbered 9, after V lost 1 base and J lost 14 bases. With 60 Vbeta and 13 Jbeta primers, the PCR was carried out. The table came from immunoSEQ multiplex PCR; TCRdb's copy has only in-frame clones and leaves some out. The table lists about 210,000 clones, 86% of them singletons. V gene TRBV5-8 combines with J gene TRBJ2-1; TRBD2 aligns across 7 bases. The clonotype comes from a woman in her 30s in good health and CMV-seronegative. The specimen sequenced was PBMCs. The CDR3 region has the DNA TGTGCCAGCAGCTTGCCAGGTCGCGGGAGAGAGTTCTTC. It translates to CASSLPGRGREFF.